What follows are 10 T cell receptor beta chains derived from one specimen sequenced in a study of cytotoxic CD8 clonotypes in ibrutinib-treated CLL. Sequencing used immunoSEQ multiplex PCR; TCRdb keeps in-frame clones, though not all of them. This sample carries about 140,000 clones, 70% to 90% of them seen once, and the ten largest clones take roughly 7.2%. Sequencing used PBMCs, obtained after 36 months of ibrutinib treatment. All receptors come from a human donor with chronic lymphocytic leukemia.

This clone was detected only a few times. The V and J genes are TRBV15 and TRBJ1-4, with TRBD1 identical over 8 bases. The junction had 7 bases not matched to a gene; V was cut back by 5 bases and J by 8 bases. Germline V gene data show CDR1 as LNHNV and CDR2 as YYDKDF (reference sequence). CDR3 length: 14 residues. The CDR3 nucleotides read TGTGCCACCAGCGGATCAGGGGGCTGGGAAAAACTGTTTTTT. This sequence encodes CATSGSGGWEKLFF.

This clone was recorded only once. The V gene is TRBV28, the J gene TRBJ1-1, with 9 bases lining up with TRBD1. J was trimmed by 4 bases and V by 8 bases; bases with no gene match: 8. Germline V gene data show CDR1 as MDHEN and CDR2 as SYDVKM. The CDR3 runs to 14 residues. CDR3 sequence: CASVLGQGSTEAFF. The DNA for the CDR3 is TGTGCCAGCGTCTTGGGACAGGGATCCACTGAAGCTTTCTTT.

The CDR3: CASSEAVGGFYEQYF. CDR3 bases: TGTGCCAGCAGTGAAGCCGTGGGAGGGTTCTACGAGCAGTACTTC. This chain joins TRBV6-1 and TRBJ2-7; 7 nucleotides agree with TRBD2. The CDR3 sequence is 15 residues long. J lost 3 bases, V lost 0 bases, and 5 bases had no gene match. Germline loops: CDR1 MNHNS, CDR2 SASEGT.

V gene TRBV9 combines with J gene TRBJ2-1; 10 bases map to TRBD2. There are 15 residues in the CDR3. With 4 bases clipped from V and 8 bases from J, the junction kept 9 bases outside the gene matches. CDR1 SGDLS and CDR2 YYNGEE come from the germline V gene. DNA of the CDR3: TGTGCCAGCAGCCCTAGCGGGAGCCTTCCCCATGAGCAGTTCTTC. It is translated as CASSPSGSLPHEQFF. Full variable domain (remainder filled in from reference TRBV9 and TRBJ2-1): DSGVTQTPKHLITATGQRVTLRCSPRSGDLSVYWYQQSLDQGLQFLIQYYNGEERAKGNILERFSAQQFPDLHSELNLSSLELGDSALYFCASSPSGSLPHEQFFGPGTRLTVL.

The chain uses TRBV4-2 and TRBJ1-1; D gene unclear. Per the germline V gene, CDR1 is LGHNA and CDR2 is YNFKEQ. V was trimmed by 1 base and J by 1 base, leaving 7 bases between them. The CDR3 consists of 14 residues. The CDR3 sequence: CASSQGTENTEAFF. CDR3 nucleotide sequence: TGTGCCAGCAGCCAAGGGACTGAGAACACTGAAGCTTTCTTT.

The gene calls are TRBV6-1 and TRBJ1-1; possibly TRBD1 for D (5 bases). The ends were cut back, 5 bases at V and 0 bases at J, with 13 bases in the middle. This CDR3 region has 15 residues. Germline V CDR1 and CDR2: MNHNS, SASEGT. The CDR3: CASSFTEGLNTEAFF. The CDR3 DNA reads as TGTGCCAGCAGTTTCACGGAGGGACTGAACACTGAAGCTTTCTTT.

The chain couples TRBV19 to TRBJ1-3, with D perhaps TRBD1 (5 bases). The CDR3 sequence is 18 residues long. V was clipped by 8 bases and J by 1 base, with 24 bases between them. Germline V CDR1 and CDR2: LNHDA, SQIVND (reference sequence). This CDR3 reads CASQEWGRRGESGNTIYF. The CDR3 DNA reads TGTGCCAGTCAAGAATGGGGACGCCGGGGCGAGTCTGGAAACACCATATATTTT.

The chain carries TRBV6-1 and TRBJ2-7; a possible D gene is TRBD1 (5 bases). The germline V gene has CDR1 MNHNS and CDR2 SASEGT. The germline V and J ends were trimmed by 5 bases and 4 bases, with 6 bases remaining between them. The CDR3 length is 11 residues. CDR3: CASSNRYEQYF. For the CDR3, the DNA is TGTGCCAGCAGTAACAGGTACGAGCAGTACTTC.

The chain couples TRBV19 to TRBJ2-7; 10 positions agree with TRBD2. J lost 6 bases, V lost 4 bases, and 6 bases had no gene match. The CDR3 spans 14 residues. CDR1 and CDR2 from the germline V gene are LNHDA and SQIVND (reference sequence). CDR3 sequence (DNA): TGTGCCAGTAGTAGGACAGCGGGAGGGCGCGAGCAGTACTTC. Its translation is CASSRTAGGREQYF. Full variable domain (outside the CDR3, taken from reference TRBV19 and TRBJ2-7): DGGITQSPKYLFRKEGQNVTLSCEQNLNHDAMYWYRQDPGQGLRLIYYSQIVNDFQKGDIAEGYSVSREKKESFPLTVTSAQKNPTAFYLCASSRTAGGREQYFGPGTRLTVT.

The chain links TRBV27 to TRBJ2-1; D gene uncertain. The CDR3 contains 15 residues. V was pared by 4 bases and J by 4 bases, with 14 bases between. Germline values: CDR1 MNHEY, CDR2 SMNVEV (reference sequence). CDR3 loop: CASSSPGRGYNEQFF. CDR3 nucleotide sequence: TGTGCCAGCAGTTCCCCTGGACGCGGATACAATGAGCAGTTCTTC.